This TCR beta chain is drawn from a study of OX40 agonist ivuxolimab in advanced cancers. Study-level information: Of the participants, approximately 36% had some prior anti-PD-1, anti-PD-L1 or anti-CTLA-4 therapy, which was allowed. Whole-study findings and limits: Among T cells, CD8+ cells averaged more expanded clones than CD4+ cells.

The assay was immunoSEQ multiplex PCR, and TCRdb's table has in-frame clones only and misses some. This sample has 100,000 or so clones, with under 95% found just once. The CDR3 is 14 amino acids. Germline V lookup: CDR1 SGHAT, CDR2 FQNNGV. V was cut by 6 bases and J by 2 bases, with 14 bases left in between. This clone was recorded a few times. The antigen is unknown. This chain connects TRBV11-2 to TRBJ2-7; maybe TRBD1 (6 bases). Sequencing used CD4+ or CD8+ T cells sorted from blood, obtained in a trial of the OX40 agonist ivuxolimab. This receptor was taken from an adult with an advanced solid tumor such as melanoma, head and neck, liver or kidney cancer. The CDR3 spells CASREQGGAYEQYF. CDR3 in DNA: TGTGCCAGCAGGGAACAGGGCGGAGCCTACGAGCAGTACTTC.